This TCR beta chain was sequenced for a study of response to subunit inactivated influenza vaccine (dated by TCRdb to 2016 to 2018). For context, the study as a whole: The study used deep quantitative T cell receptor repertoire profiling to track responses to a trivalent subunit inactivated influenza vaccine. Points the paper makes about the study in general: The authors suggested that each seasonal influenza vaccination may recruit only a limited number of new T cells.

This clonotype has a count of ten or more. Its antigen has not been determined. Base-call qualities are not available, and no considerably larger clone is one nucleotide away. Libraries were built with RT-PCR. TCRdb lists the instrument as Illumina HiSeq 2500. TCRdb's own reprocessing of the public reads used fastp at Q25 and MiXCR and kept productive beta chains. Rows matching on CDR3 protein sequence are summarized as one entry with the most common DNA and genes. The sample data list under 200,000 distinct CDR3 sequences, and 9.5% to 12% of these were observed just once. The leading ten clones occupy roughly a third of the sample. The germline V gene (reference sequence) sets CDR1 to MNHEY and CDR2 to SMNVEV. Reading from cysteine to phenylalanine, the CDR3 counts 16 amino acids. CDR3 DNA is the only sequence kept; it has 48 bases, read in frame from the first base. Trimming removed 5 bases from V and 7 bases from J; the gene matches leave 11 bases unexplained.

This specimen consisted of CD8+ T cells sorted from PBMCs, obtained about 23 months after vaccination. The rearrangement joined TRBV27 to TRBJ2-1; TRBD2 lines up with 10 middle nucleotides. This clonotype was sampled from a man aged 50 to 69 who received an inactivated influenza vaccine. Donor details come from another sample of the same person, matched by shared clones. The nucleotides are TGTGCCAGCAGTCTGCTCGCTAGCGGGAGATCGAATGAGCAGTTCTTC. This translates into CASSLLASGRSNEQFF.